The 11 T cell receptor beta chains presented below share a single source sample, sequenced in a study of T cells in Graves' hyperthyroidism and ophthalmopathy. TCR beta CDR3 regions were amplified from RNA transcripts. HTBI primers were employed in a first-round RT-PCR of the TCR CDR3. TCRdb re-analysed the multiplex PCR reads in MiXCR, keeping a single row per CDR3 protein. The sample yields about 700,000 distinct CDR3 sequences, roughly 15% seen once. Sequenced input: blood. The receptors were gathered from a woman under 30 with Graves' hyperthyroidism.

This clonotype was counted at least ten times. V gene TRBV6-2 or TRBV6-3 combines with J gene TRBJ2-7; tentatively, D is TRBD2 (6 bases). In germline, CDR1 is MNHEY, CDR2 SVGEGT. The CDR3 covers 13 residues. Trimming shortened V by 8 bases and J by 5 bases, and 16 bases separated the two germline ends. CDR3 sequence: CASRRGRSDEQYF. Here the CDR3 DNA reads TGTGCCAGCCGTCGAGGGAGGTCCGACGAGCAGTACTTC.

The rearrangement joins TRBV18 to TRBJ2-4; D is undetermined. Germline CDR1 reads KGHSH; CDR2 reads LQKENI. The CDR3 is 14 residues long. V was cut by 1 base and J by 4 bases, with 8 bases left in between. The CDR3 loop is CASSPQISKNIQYF. The CDR3 nucleotides are TGTGCCAGCTCACCACAAATCTCAAAAAACATTCAGTACTTC.

In its sample, this clonotype was seen a few times. Written as DNA, the CDR3 is TGTGCCAGCAGTTTTCCATTAGCCAAAAACATTCAGTACTTC. Translated: CASSFPLAKNIQYF. The chain uses TRBV12-3 or TRBV12-4 and TRBJ2-4; D gene unclear. The CDR3 consists of 14 residues. V lost 3 bases to trimming and J lost 0 bases, with 6 bases between them.

V is TRBV4-2 and J is TRBJ2-2, with no clear D. The CDR3 runs 12 residues. Deletions cut 7 bases from V and 9 bases from J, with 12 bases between. The germline CDR1 and CDR2 sequences are LGHNA and YNFKEQ. CDR3 coding DNA: TGTGCCAGCACCTCCGCTGAGAGGGAGCTGTTTTTT. Protein: CASTSAERELFF.

The chain uses TRBV29-1 and TRBJ2-7; TRBD2 might be the D (6 bases). The CDR3 contains 14 residues. V was clipped by 6 bases and J by 2 bases, with 17 bases between them. Germline assignment: CDR1 SQVTM and CDR2 ANQGSEA. CDR3 sequence (DNA): TGCAGCGTCGCGTATTACGGGACTCCCTACGAGCAGTACTTC. Encoded protein: CSVAYYGTPYEQYF.

This clonotype occurred a few times. The J gene is TRBJ2-5, the V gene TRBV7-2; D possibly corresponds to TRBD2 (6 bases). Germline CDR1 is SGHTA and CDR2 is FQGNSA. The CDR3 is made up of 14 amino acids. V lost 5 bases to trimming and J lost 4 bases, with 14 bases between them. The CDR3 sequence is CASSRSRGGETQYF. CDR3 nucleotides: TGTGCCAGCAGCCGATCTAGGGGAGGAGAGACCCAGTACTTC. Using reference TRBV7-2 and TRBJ2-5 for the parts outside the CDR3, the full variable domain is GAGVSQSPSNKVTEKGKDVELRCDPISGHTALYWYRQSLGQGLEFLIYFQGNSAPDKSGLPSDRFSAERTGGSVSTLTIQRTQQEDSAVYLCASSRSRGGETQYFGPGTRLLVL.

This sequence joins TRBV3-1 and TRBJ2-1; TRBD2 matches at 10 bases. Germline CDR1 reads LGHDT; CDR2 reads YNNKEL (reference sequence). CDR3 length equals 16 residues. The V and J ends lost 0 bases and 3 bases, in that order; junction bases with no gene match: 2. CDR3 DNA: TGTGCCAGCAGCCAAGACGGGACTAGCGACTACAATGAGCAGTTCTTC. Its protein product is CASSQDGTSDYNEQFF.

This clonotype was counted between two and nine times. V gene TRBV7-3 combines with J gene TRBJ1-2; tentative D call: TRBD1 (5 bases). The CDR3 consists of 15 residues. Trimming removed 4 bases from V and 6 bases from J, with 18 bases in between. Germline V CDR1 and CDR2: SGHTA, FQGTGA. The CDR3 loop is CASSSYRDSADGYTF. As DNA, the CDR3 is TGTGCCAGCAGCTCCTACCGGGACTCCGCGGATGGCTACACCTTC.

This clonotype was found many times. The J gene is TRBJ1-2, the V gene TRBV30; TRBD1 aligns across 7 bases. Unmatched junction bases numbered 7, after V lost 5 bases and J lost 4 bases. The CDR3 consists of 13 residues. CDR1 and CDR2 (germline): GTSNPN, SVGIG (reference sequence). CDR3 protein: CAWYGTASYGYTF. CDR3 bases: TGTGCCTGGTATGGGACAGCTTCCTATGGCTACACCTTC.

There are a few counts of this clonotype. This chain uses TRBV29-1 with TRBJ2-3; tentative D call: TRBD1 (5 bases). The CDR3 runs to 13 residues. V was pared by 4 bases and J by 2 bases, with 10 bases between. Germline V lookup: CDR1 SQVTM, CDR2 ANQGSEA. DNA for the CDR3: TGCAGCGTTGTGGGGCTTTACACAGATACGCAGTATTTT. It codes for CSVVGLYTDTQYF.

This clonotype has a handful of counts. V is TRBV20-1 and J is TRBJ1-5; 7 bases match TRBD1. Germline lookup yields CDR1 DFQATT and CDR2 SNEGSKA (reference sequence). V shed 4 bases and J 0 bases; nucleotides not matched to a gene: 15. The CDR3 runs to 18 residues. As DNA, the CDR3 is TGCAGTGCTACCTCCGGCGGGGACAGCCTCTATAGCAATCAGCCCCAGCATTTT. Residues: CSATSGGDSLYSNQPQHF.